Given below is one T cell receptor (beta chain) in context. The assay was immunoSEQ multiplex PCR, and TCRdb's table has in-frame clones only and misses some. The sample records about 160,000 clones, approximately 90% being singletons. This sample stems from a study of control samples from healthy donors and cancer patients. The V gene lost 3 bases and the J gene lost 3 bases, with 12 bases spanning the gap. The CDR3 spans 15 residues. CDR1 is LGHNA, CDR2 YNFKEQ, per germline. Sequenced material: blood. The chain combines TRBV4-2 with TRBJ2-1; possibly TRBD2 for D (5 bases). The source is a woman aged 25-40 years in good health. In DNA form, the CDR3 reads TGTGCCAGCAGCCACTCCGAGGGTCTCTACAATGAGCAGTTCTTC. This gives the protein CASSHSEGLYNEQFF.